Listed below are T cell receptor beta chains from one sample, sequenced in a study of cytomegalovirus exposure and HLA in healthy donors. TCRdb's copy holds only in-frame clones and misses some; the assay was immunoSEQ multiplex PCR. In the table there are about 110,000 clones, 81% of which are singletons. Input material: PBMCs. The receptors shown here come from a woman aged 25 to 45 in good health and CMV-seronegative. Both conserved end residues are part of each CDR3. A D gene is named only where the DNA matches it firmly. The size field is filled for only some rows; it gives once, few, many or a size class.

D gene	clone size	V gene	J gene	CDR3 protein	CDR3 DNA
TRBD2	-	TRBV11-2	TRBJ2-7	CASSSAGGSSYEQYF	TGTGCCAGCAGCTCAGCGGGAGGGAGCTCCTACGAGCAGTACTTC
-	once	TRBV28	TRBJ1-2	CASSERTPPYGYTF	TGTGCCAGCAGCGAGAGGACACCTCCCTATGGCTACACCTTC
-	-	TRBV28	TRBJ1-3	CASSFFGNTIYF	TGTGCCAGCAGTTTCTTCGGAAACACCATATATTTT
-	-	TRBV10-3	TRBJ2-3	CAIKEPSGTDTQYF	TGTGCCATCAAAGAGCCTAGCGGCACAGATACGCAGTATTTT
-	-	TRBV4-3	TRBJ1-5	CASSQGRGQPQHF	TGCGCCAGCAGCCAAGGCCGGGGGCAGCCCCAGCATTTT
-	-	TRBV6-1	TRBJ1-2	CASTPRDYGYTF	TGTGCCAGCACCCCACGGGACTATGGCTACACCTTC
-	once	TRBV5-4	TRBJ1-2	CASSFSANYGYTF	TGTGCCAGCAGCTTTTCAGCTAACTATGGCTACACCTTC
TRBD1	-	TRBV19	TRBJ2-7	CASKRDRLSYEQYF	TGTGCCAGTAAAAGGGACAGACTTTCCTACGAGCAGTACTTC
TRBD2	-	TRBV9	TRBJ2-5	CASSVVSGRQETQYF	TGTGCCAGCAGCGTAGTTAGCGGGAGACAAGAGACCCAGTACTTC
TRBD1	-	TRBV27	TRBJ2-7	CASSLKGASYEQYF	TGTGCCAGCAGTTTAAAGGGGGCGTCCTACGAGCAGTACTTC
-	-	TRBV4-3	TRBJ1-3	CASSQEPQGNTIYF	TGCGCCAGCAGCCAAGAACCACAAGGAAACACCATATATTTT
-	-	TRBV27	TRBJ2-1	CATKPWRDSYNEQFF	TGTGCCACCAAACCCTGGCGGGATTCCTACAATGAGCAGTTCTTC
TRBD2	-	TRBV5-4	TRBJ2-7	CASSLKTSGTSGQYF	TGTGCCAGCAGCCTAAAGACTAGCGGGACCTCCGGGCAGTACTTC
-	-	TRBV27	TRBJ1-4	CASSSRQVRSEKLFF	TGTGCCAGCAGTTCCCGCCAGGTCCGAAGCGAAAAACTGTTTTTT
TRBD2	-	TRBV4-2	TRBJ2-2	CASSQDLAGSGTGELFF	TGTGCCAGCAGCCAAGACCTAGCGGGGAGTGGTACCGGGGAGCTGTTTTTT
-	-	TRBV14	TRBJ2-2	CASSQVLSTGELFF	TGTGCCAGCAGCCAGGTGCTCAGCACCGGGGAGCTGTTTTTT
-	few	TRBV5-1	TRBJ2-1	CASSLGQTSYNEQFF	TGCGCCAGCAGCTTGGGACAGACTTCCTACAATGAGCAGTTCTTC
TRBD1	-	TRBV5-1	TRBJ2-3	CASSFGDRAREEYF	TGCGCCAGCAGCTTCGGGGACAGGGCGCGGGAAGAGTATTTT
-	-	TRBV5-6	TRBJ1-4	CASSLGRQNEKLFF	TGTGCCAGCAGCTTGGGCCGACAGAATGAAAAACTGTTTTTT
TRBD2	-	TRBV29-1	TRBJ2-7	CSAVLAGEPYEQYF	TGCAGCGCCGTTTTGGCGGGAGAGCCATACGAGCAGTACTTC
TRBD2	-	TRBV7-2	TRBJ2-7	CASSLEGTSGTYEQYF	TGTGCCAGCAGCTTAGAGGGGACTAGCGGTACCTACGAGCAGTACTTC
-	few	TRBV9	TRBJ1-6	CASNQEGQPNSPLHF	TGTGCCAGCAACCAGGAGGGGCAGCCTAATTCACCCCTCCACTTT
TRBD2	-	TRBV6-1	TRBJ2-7	CASSEELAGVYEQYF	TGTGCCAGCAGTGAGGAACTAGCGGGAGTTTACGAGCAGTACTTC
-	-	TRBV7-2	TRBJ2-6	CASSLAPGLGANVLTF	TGTGCCAGCAGCTTAGCTCCAGGGTTAGGGGCCAACGTCCTGACTTTC
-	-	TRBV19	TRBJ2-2	CASSIIPRGTGELFF	TGTGCCAGTAGTATTATTCCGCGGGGCACCGGGGAGCTGTTTTTT
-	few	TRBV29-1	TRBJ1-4	CSVTQPYRAAEKLFF	TGCAGCGTAACCCAGCCTTACAGGGCCGCCGAAAAACTGTTTTTT
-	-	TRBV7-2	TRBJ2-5	CASSSSREAQYF	TGTGCCAGCAGCAGCAGTAGGGAGGCCCAGTACTTC
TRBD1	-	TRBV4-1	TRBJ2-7	CASSHIQTGGPHEQYF	TGCGCCAGCAGCCATATCCAAACAGGGGGCCCGCACGAGCAGTACTTC
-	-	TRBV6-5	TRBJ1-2	CASSSKPDRNYGYTF	TGTGCCAGCAGTTCGAAACCCGACAGGAACTATGGCTACACCTTC
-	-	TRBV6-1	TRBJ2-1	CASSEGPYNEQFF	TGTGCCAGCAGTGAAGGGCCATACAATGAGCAGTTCTTC
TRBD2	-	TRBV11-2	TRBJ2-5	CASSQEGREWETQYF	TGTGCCAGCAGCCAAGAGGGGCGGGAGTGGGAGACCCAGTACTTC
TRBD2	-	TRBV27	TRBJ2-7	CTSSSMTSGVNEQYF	TGTACCAGCAGTTCAATGACTAGCGGGGTGAACGAGCAGTACTTC
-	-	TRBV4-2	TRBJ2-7	CASSQDYGEGSYEQYF	TGTGCCAGCAGCCAAGATTATGGAGAGGGCTCGTACGAGCAGTACTTC
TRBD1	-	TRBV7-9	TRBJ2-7	CASSGTGSYEQYF	TGTGCCAGCAGCGGGACAGGTTCGTACGAGCAGTACTTC
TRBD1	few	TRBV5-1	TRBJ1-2	CASSLDGTGDGYTF	TGCGCCAGCAGCTTGGATGGGACAGGGGATGGCTACACCTTC
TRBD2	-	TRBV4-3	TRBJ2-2	CASSQIAGGPAGELFF	TGCGCCAGCAGCCAAATAGCGGGAGGGCCCGCCGGGGAGCTGTTTTTT
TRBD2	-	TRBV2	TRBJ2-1	CASSTGLAINNEQFF	TGTGCCAGCAGTACGGGACTAGCGATAAACAATGAGCAGTTCTTC
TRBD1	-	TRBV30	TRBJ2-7	CAWSNRDRGAYEQYF	TGTGCCTGGAGTAATCGGGACAGGGGGGCCTACGAGCAGTACTTC
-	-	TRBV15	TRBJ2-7	CATSRDRGYEQYF	TGTGCCACCAGCAGAGATAGGGGCTACGAGCAGTACTTC
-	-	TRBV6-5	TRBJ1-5	CASSSGLYQPQHF	TGTGCCAGCAGTTCGGGGTTGTATCAGCCCCAGCATTTT
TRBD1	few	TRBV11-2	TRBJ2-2	CASSNTGGTTGELFF	TGTGCCAGCAGCAACACAGGGGGCACCACCGGGGAGCTGTTTTTT
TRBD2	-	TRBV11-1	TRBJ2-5	CASSSGLAGVSETQYF	TGTGCCAGCAGCTCGGGACTAGCGGGAGTATCAGAGACCCAGTACTTC
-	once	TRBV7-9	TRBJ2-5	CSSSLQAVLTGETQYF	TGTTCCAGCAGCTTACAGGCAGTTCTTACGGGGGAGACCCAGTACTTC
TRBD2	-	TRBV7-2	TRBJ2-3	CASSPSLAGVTDTQYF	TGTGCCAGCAGCCCCTCACTAGCGGGGGTCACAGATACGCAGTATTTT
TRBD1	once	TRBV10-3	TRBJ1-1	CAISVETGGTEAFF	TGTGCCATCAGTGTCGAAACAGGGGGCACTGAAGCTTTCTTT
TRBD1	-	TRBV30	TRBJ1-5	CAWSTPTGGGGQPQHF	TGTGCCTGGAGTACCCCGACAGGGGGCGGCGGTCAGCCCCAGCATTTT
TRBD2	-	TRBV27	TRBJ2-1	CASSLFSRLAANEQFF	TGTGCCAGCAGTTTATTCTCCCGACTAGCGGCCAATGAGCAGTTCTTC
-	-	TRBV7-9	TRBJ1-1	CASRFLGVDTEAFF	TGTGCCAGCAGATTCCTGGGAGTTGACACTGAAGCTTTCTTT
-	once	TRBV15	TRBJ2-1	CATSEDYQASPNEQFF	TGTGCCACCTCTGAGGACTACCAAGCATCACCTAATGAGCAGTTCTTC
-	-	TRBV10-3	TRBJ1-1	CAISETGMDTEAFF	TGTGCCATCAGTGAGACCGGGATGGACACTGAAGCTTTCTTT
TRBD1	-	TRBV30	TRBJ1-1	CAWHRQGNTEAFF	TGTGCCTGGCACCGACAGGGGAACACTGAAGCTTTCTTT
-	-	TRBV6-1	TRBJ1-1	CASRVTGRDTEAFF	TGTGCCAGCAGGGTAACAGGGAGGGACACTGAAGCTTTCTTT
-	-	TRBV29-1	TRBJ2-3	CSVAQGYSIADTQYF	TGCAGCGTGGCACAGGGTTACAGCATTGCAGATACGCAGTATTTT
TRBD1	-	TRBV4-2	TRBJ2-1	CASSQPSGTGVNEQFF	TGTGCCAGCAGCCAACCCTCCGGGACAGGGGTCAATGAGCAGTTCTTC
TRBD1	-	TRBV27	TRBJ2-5	CASSRGQGRETQYF	TGTGCCAGCAGTCGTGGACAGGGGCGCGAGACCCAGTACTTC
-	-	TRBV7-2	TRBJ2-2	CASSQIRGTGELFF	TGTGCCAGCAGCCAGATTAGGGGGACCGGGGAGCTGTTTTTT
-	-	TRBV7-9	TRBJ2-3	CASSFRGTDTQYF	TGTGCCAGCAGCTTTCGCGGGACAGATACGCAGTATTTT
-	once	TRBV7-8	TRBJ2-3	CASSLEARGSTDTQYF	TGTGCCAGCAGCTTAGAAGCCAGGGGTAGTACAGATACGCAGTATTTT
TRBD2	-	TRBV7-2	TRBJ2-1	CASSLVGAGARNEQFF	TGTGCCAGCAGCTTAGTTGGGGCGGGAGCTCGGAATGAGCAGTTCTTC
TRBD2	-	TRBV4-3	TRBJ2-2	CASSRGTSGSGELFF	TGCGCCAGCAGCCGGGGGACTAGCGGGTCCGGGGAGCTGTTTTTT